These 30 T cell receptor beta chains were sequenced from one sample in a study of CD8+ T cells in alopecia areata. Sequencing templates came from extracted RNA that was reverse transcribed into cDNA. The method was immunoSEQ multiplex PCR; TCRdb's version includes in-frame clones alone and lacks a portion of them. Seen here are fewer than 250,000 clones, approximately 45% observed once, and the top ten hold over 2%. The treatment: oral pan-JAK inhibitor, 5-10 mg twice daily. The sample consisted of CD4+ T cells sorted from blood, taken at approximately week 36, from a patient treated with tofacitinib. These receptor sequences come from a human donor with alopecia areata.

The V and J genes are TRBV18 and TRBJ2-2; a possible D gene is TRBD1 (6 bases). CDR1 KGHSH and CDR2 LQKENI come from the germline V gene. CDR3 length: 14 amino acids. Deletions cut 4 bases from V and 5 bases from J, with 11 bases between. CDR3 protein: CASSLQRGTGELFF. The CDR3 DNA follows: TGTGCCAGCTCACTTCAGAGGGGGACCGGGGAGCTGTTTTTT.

V and J are TRBV15 and TRBJ2-1; TRBD1 matches at 8 bases. CDR3 length equals 16 residues. The germline V gene encodes CDR1 LNHNV and CDR2 YYDKDF (reference sequence). V gave up 2 bases and J gave up 7 bases; unmatched junction bases: 10. DNA of the CDR3: TGTGCCACCAGCAGATCTGCAGGGGGCGGGATAAATGAGCAGTTCTTC. It is translated as CATSRSAGGGINEQFF.

The chain is built from TRBV12-5 and TRBJ1-5; 8 bases fit TRBD1. The CDR3 covers 13 residues. Germline-derived CDR1 and CDR2 are LGHNT and FRNRAP. J gave up 7 bases and V 8 bases, and 7 bases lay outside the gene matches. The CDR3 sequence is CASSGQGGQPQHF. CDR3 nucleotides: TGTGCTAGTAGCGGACAGGGTGGGCAGCCCCAGCATTTT.

The gene calls are TRBV6-5 and TRBJ2-2, with D possibly matching TRBD2 (5 bases). Germline assignment: CDR1 MNHEY and CDR2 SVGAGI. The CDR3 totals 15 residues. The V and J ends lost 0 bases and 6 bases respectively, with 11 bases between them. The CDR3 reads CASSYSNPGAGELFF. The CDR3, as DNA: TGTGCCAGCAGTTACTCGAATCCCGGGGCCGGGGAGCTGTTTTTT.

The DNA for the CDR3 is TGTGCCTGGTCCTGGACAGGGATCACCGGGGAGCTGTTTTTT. It specifies CAWSWTGITGELFF. The V gene is TRBV30, the J gene TRBJ2-2; 8 nucleotides align to TRBD1. The V segment lost 5 bases and the J segment 4 bases; nucleotides outside the gene matches: 6. The CDR3 contains 14 residues. Germline V CDR1 and CDR2: GTSNPN, SVGIG (reference sequence).

The J gene is TRBJ2-1, the V gene TRBV5-1, with TRBD1 matching 9 bases. The CDR3 has 15 residues. Germline V lookup: CDR1 SGHRS, CDR2 YFSETQ. The V gene end was trimmed by 0 bases and the J gene end by 7 bases; junction bases not matched to a gene: 5. CDR3 bases: TGCGCCAGCAGCTTGGCCGGGACAGGGAGGAATGAGCAGTTCTTC. It translates to CASSLAGTGRNEQFF.

This clone was counted between two and nine times. The CDR3 DNA follows: TGCAGCGTTGACAGGACAGGGGGTCCCAATGAGCAGTTCTTC. The encoded protein is CSVDRTGGPNEQFF. The chain couples TRBV29-1 to TRBJ2-1; 10 bases fit TRBD1. Per germline, CDR1 SQVTM and CDR2 ANQGSEA. The junction had 5 bases not matched to a gene; V was cut back by 3 bases and J by 6 bases. The CDR3 is 14 amino acids.

This chain joins TRBV2 and TRBJ2-5, with TRBD1 identical over 7 bases. The CDR3 length is 15 residues. Germline V gene lookup returns CDR1 SNHLY and CDR2 FYNNEI. V shed 6 bases and J 2 bases; nucleotides not matched to a gene: 9. CDR3 DNA sequence: TGTGCCAGCAGAGATGGGACAGAATTTCAAGAGACCCAGTACTTC. Protein sequence: CASRDGTEFQETQYF.

The V gene is TRBV14, the J gene TRBJ1-1, with TRBD1 matching over 7 bases. The CDR3 spans 13 residues. V dropped 6 bases and J dropped 11; count of bases not matched to a gene: 12. CDR1 SGHDN and CDR2 FVKESK come from the germline V gene. This CDR3 is CASSPDRRRWAFF. The CDR3, as DNA: TGTGCCAGCAGTCCGGACAGGAGAAGGTGGGCTTTCTTT.

The chain couples TRBV27 to TRBJ1-1; maybe TRBD1 (6 bases). V was pared by 6 bases and J by 3 bases, with 14 bases between. The CDR3 contains 14 residues. Germline CDR1 is MNHEY and CDR2 is SMNVEV (reference sequence). The CDR3 spells CASSLQGRDTEAFF. CDR3 in DNA: TGTGCCAGCAGCCTGCAGGGGAGGGACACTGAAGCTTTCTTT.

In the case of this clone: This CDR3 is also generated by other DNA sequences in the sample. The J gene is TRBJ2-3, the V gene TRBV5-1; D not resolved. Between the trimmed V and J ends, which lost 0 bases and 6 bases, there was a span of 2 bases. The CDR3 has 11 residues. CDR1 is SGHRS and CDR2 is YFSETQ in the germline V gene. The CDR3 reads CASSLGDTQYF. The CDR3 bases are TGCGCCAGCAGCTTGGGGGATACGCAGTATTTT.

This clone was seen more than once but under ten times. The genes are TRBV11-1 and TRBJ2-1; 11 positions match TRBD2. Germline V gene data show CDR1 as SGHAT and CDR2 as FQDESV (reference sequence). The CDR3 consists of 15 residues. J lost 5 bases, V lost 3 bases, and 3 bases had no gene match. DNA for the CDR3: TGTGCCAGCAGCTTTAGCGGGAGGGCCGACAATGAGCAGTTCTTC. Protein: CASSFSGRADNEQFF.

This clone was counted a few times. This sequence joins TRBV11-2 and TRBJ2-3; 7 nucleotides line up with TRBD1. With 2 bases clipped from V and 6 bases from J, the junction kept 8 bases outside the gene matches. Germline V CDR1 and CDR2: SGHAT, FQNNGV. The CDR3 spans 15 residues. The CDR3 DNA follows: TGTGCCAGCAGCTTACTAGGGGGCCAGAAGGATACGCAGTATTTT. This gives the protein CASSLLGGQKDTQYF.

This chain links TRBV23-1 with TRBJ2-1, with TRBD1 matching 8 bases. TRBV23-1 belongs to the ORF category, with a function that is uncertain. Losses at the gene ends were 2 bases for V and 6 bases for J; bases not matched to a gene: 9. The CDR3 spans 16 residues. The CDR3 DNA sequence: TGCGCCAGCAGTCAAGCCCTGTCGGGACAGGTCAATGAGCAGTTCTTC. It translates to CASSQALSGQVNEQFF.

The J gene is TRBJ2-3, the V gene TRBV4-1, with 7 bases matching TRBD1. V was clipped by 1 base and J by 6 bases; unmatched bases: 7. The CDR3 sequence is 15 residues long. Germline CDR1 reads MGHRA; CDR2 reads YSYEKL. This CDR3 reads CASSQGQFRGDTQYF. CDR3 DNA: TGCGCCAGCAGCCAAGGACAATTCAGGGGGGATACGCAGTATTTT.

The genes are TRBV5-4 and TRBJ2-7, with D tentatively TRBD2 (6 bases). CDR1 and CDR2 from the germline V gene are SGHNT and YYREEE (reference sequence). The CDR3 consists of 13 residues. V gave up 0 bases and J gave up 5 bases, with 9 bases separating them. CDR3 in DNA: TGTGCCAGCAGCTTGGTGGGGGGTGACGAGCAGTACTTC. Translated: CASSLVGGDEQYF.

The V and J genes are TRBV18 and TRBJ2-5; 9 nucleotides match TRBD2. Germline CDR1 reads KGHSH; CDR2 reads LQKENI. V lost 4 bases and J lost 2; bases outside the gene matches: 2. The CDR3 extends over 14 amino acids. In nucleotides, the CDR3 is TGTGCCAGCTCACTCGCGGGAGGGCAAGAGACCCAGTACTTC. This sequence encodes CASSLAGGQETQYF. The variable domain in full, with the rest retrieved from reference TRBV18 and TRBJ2-5, is NAGVMQNPRHLVRRRGQEARLRCSPMKGHSHVYWYRQLPEEGLKFMVYLQKENIIDESGMPKERFSAEFPKEGPSILRIQQVVRGDSAAYFCASSLAGGQETQYFGPGTRLLVL.

The chain joins TRBV5-1 to TRBJ1-2; weak D call: TRBD1 (5 bases). V was clipped by 6 bases and J by 3 bases, with 18 bases between them. Germline-derived CDR1 and CDR2 are SGHRS and YFSETQ. The CDR3 runs 15 residues. CDR3: CASIPSPGGDYGYTF. The DNA of the CDR3 is TGCGCCAGCATCCCCAGCCCGGGAGGGGACTATGGCTACACCTTC. Drawing the rest from reference TRBV5-1 and TRBJ1-2, the complete variable domain is KAGVTQTPRYLIKTRGQQVTLSCSPISGHRSVSWYQQTPGQGLQFLFEYFSETQRNKGNFPGRFSGRQFSNSRSEMNVSTLELGDSALYLCASIPSPGGDYGYTFGSGTRLTVV.

V gene TRBV30 combines with J gene TRBJ1-1; D ambiguous. Germline lookup yields CDR1 GTSNPN and CDR2 SVGIG (reference sequence). Deletions cut 5 bases from V and 5 bases from J, with 9 bases between. This CDR3 is 11 amino acids long. The CDR3 nucleotides are TGTGCCTGGGGACTTATTACTGAAGCTTTCTTT. Protein product: CAWGLITEAFF.

This clone was counted between two and nine times. The chain joins TRBV29-1 to TRBJ2-3; D gene uncertain. Germline-derived CDR1 and CDR2 are SQVTM and ANQGSEA. The germline V and J ends were trimmed by 3 bases and 2 bases, with 6 bases remaining between them. The CDR3 consists of 12 residues. CDR3 sequence: CSVDQSTDTQYF. The CDR3 nucleotides are TGCAGCGTTGACCAGTCCACAGATACGCAGTATTTT.

The rearrangement links TRBV20-1 to TRBJ2-5, with TRBD1 as a possible D gene (5 bases). V lost 7 bases and J lost 3, with 9 bases in between. Germline CDR1 DFQATT, CDR2 SNEGSKA (reference sequence). The CDR3 runs to 11 residues. The CDR3: CSVRVEETQYF. In nucleotides, the CDR3 is TGCAGTGTCAGGGTGGAAGAGACCCAGTACTTC.

This chain connects TRBV11-2 to TRBJ2-1, with 14 bases lining up with TRBD2. V was clipped by 4 bases and J by 8 bases; unmatched bases: 1. Germline-derived CDR1 and CDR2 are SGHAT and FQNNGV. The CDR3 contains 14 residues. In DNA form, the CDR3 reads TGTGCCAGCAGCTGGGGACTAGCGGGAGATGAGCAGTTCTTC. Translation: CASSWGLAGDEQFF.

This chain connects TRBV7-2 to TRBJ2-1; no reliable D call. This CDR3 region has 13 residues. The germline V and J ends were trimmed by 3 bases and 9 bases, with 12 bases remaining between them. The germline CDR1 and CDR2 sequences are SGHTA and FQGNSA. For the CDR3, the DNA is TGTGCCAGCAGCTTCCGCCTAGAAGGTGAGCAGTTCTTC. Encoded protein: CASSFRLEGEQFF.

The chain combines TRBV29-1 with TRBJ1-1; D not resolved. Germline CDR1 reads SQVTM; CDR2 reads ANQGSEA. This CDR3 has 14 residues. The V end lost 4 bases, the J end lost 0 bases, and 12 bases lay between the germline ends. CDR3 sequence reads: CSVGVGPLNTEAFF. CDR3 DNA: TGCAGCGTTGGAGTCGGGCCCTTGAACACTGAAGCTTTCTTT.

This clone was found a few times. The rearrangement joins TRBV7-2 to TRBJ2-7; TRBD2 might be the D (6 bases). The CDR3 runs 13 residues. Germline V gene sequence: CDR1 SGHTA, CDR2 FQGNSA. Trimming took 6 bases from V and 3 from J, leaving 12 bases between them. CDR3 nucleotides: TGTGCCAGCAGACGGGACTCAAACTACGAGCAGTACTTC. This gives the protein CASRRDSNYEQYF.

The chain uses TRBV7-2 and TRBJ2-5, with 10 positions matching TRBD1. J gave up 3 bases and V 3 bases, and 1 base lay outside the gene matches. CDR1 and CDR2 from the germline V gene are SGHTA and FQGNSA. This CDR3 is 14 amino acids long. This CDR3 reads CASSFGTGEETQYF. CDR3 DNA: TGTGCCAGCAGCTTCGGGACAGGGGAAGAGACCCAGTACTTC.

The rearrangement uses TRBV29-1 and TRBJ1-3, with 8 nucleotides matching TRBD1. The length of the CDR3 is 13 residues. Trimming took 4 bases from V and 8 from J; bases not matched to a gene: 7. Germline V gives CDR1 SQVTM, CDR2 ANQGSEA. The CDR3 sequence: CSVGDRGLHTIYF. DNA for the CDR3: TGCAGCGTTGGCGACAGGGGTTTACACACCATATATTTT. The full variable domain, in which reference TRBV29-1 and TRBJ1-3 provide the parts outside the CDR3, is SAVISQKPSRDICQRGTSLTIQCQVDSQVTMMFWYRQQPGQSLTLIATANQGSEATYESGFVIDKFPISRPNLTFSTLTVSNMSPEDSSIYLCSVGDRGLHTIYFGEGSWLTVV.

The J gene is TRBJ2-1, the V gene TRBV7-3, with D maybe TRBD2 (6 bases). This CDR3 spans 14 amino acids. V was cut by 5 bases and J by 5 bases, with 13 bases left in between. Germline lookup yields CDR1 SGHTA and CDR2 FQGTGA. The CDR3 sequence is CASSPSGRDNEQFF. CDR3 DNA sequence: TGTGCCAGCAGCCCGAGCGGGCGCGACAATGAGCAGTTCTTC.

V is TRBV6-5 and J is TRBJ2-3; no definite D call. Trimming stripped 0 bases from V and 6 bases from J, with 10 bases between. The CDR3 loop spans 14 amino acids. Germline V gives CDR1 MNHEY, CDR2 SVGAGI. The CDR3: CASSYSPATDTQYF. The CDR3 nucleotides read TGTGCCAGCAGTTACTCACCGGCTACTGATACGCAGTATTTT.

This clone was observed a handful of times. The chain has TRBV19 and TRBJ2-2, with D perhaps TRBD1 (7 bases). The V gene's germline CDR1 is LNHDA and CDR2 SQIVND (reference sequence). This CDR3 contains 11 residues. V was pared by 10 bases and J by 10 bases, with 13 bases between. CDR3 amino acids: CATGGQMELFF. In nucleotides, the CDR3 is TGTGCCACCGGGGGACAGATGGAGCTGTTTTTT.